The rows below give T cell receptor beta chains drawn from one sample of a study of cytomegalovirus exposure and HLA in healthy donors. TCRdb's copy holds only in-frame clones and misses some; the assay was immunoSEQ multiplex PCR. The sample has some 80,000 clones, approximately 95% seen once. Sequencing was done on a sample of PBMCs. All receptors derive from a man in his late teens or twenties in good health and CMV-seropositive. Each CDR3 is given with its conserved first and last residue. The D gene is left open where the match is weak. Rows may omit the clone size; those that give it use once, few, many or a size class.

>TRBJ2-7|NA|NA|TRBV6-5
TGTGCCAGCAGTTACTCGATTAACCAGGGGTACGAGCAGTACTTC
CASSYSINQGYEQYF
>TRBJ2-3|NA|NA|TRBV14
TGTGCCAGCAGCCCGGGAGTCCTCACAGATACGCAGTATTTT
CASSPGVLTDTQYF
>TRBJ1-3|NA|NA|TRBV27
TGTGCCAGCTCTCCAGGACTCCCTGTACCTGGAAACACCATATATTTT
CASSPGLPVPGNTIYF
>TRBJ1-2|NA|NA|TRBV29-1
TGCAGCGTTGAAGCGGACTATGGCTACACCTTC
CSVEADYGYTF
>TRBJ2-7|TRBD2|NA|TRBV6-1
TGTGCCAGCAGCGTAGGACTAGCGGGCACCTACGAGCAGTACTTC
CASSVGLAGTYEQYF
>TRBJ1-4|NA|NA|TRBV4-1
TGCGCCAGCAGCCAAGAAACGGTTCGCACAGGAGTTCTGTTTTTT
CASSQETVRTGVLFF
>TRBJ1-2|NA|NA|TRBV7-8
TGTGCCAGTTTCCGGGACGGGGGGTTTCATGGCTACACCTTC
CASFRDGGFHGYTF
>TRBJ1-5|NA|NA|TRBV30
TGTGCCTGGAGTCCCGGGGGGCGCTATCAGCCCCAGCATTTT
CAWSPGGRYQPQHF
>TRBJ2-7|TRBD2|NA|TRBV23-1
TGCGCCAGCAGTCAGGACCAGCGGGACGTTTCCTACGAGCAGTACTTC
CASSQDQRDVSYEQYF
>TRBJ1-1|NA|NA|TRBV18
TGTGCCAGCTCCTGGACAGACATGAACACTGAAGCTTTCTTT
CASSWTDMNTEAFF
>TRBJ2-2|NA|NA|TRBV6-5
TGTGCCAGCAGTTCCCTCACCGGGGAGCTGTTTTTT
CASSSLTGELFF
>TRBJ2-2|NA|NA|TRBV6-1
TGTGCCACCCGACTCCTTAACCCCGGGGAGCTGTTTTTT
CATRLLNPGELFF
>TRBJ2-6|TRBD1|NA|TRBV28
TGTGCCAGCAGTTCCCCCGGGGGACAGGGATCTGGGGCCAACGTCCTGACTTTC
CASSSPGGQGSGANVLTF
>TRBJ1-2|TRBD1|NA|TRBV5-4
TGTGCCAGCAGCCTGGCGGGACAGAACTATGGCTACACCTTC
CASSLAGQNYGYTF
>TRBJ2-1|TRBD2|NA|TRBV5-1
TGCGCCAGCAGTTGGCTAGCGGGAGTATCCTACAATGAGCAGTTCTTC
CASSWLAGVSYNEQFF
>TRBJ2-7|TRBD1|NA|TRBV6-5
TGTGCCAGCACCCGAGGACAGGGGGCGTCGTACGAGCAGTACTTC
CASTRGQGASYEQYF
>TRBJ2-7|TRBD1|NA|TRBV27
TGTGCCAGCCGACGGACAGGGAGTGGGGTGGAGCAGTACTTC
CASRRTGSGVEQYF
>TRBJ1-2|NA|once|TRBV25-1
TGTGCCAGCAGTGCCCCAGGGCCCCCTAACTATGGCTACACCTTC
CASSAPGPPNYGYTF
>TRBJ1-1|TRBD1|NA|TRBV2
TGTGCCAGCAGGAAACAGGGGAACCTGAACACTGAAGCTTTCTTT
CASRKQGNLNTEAFF
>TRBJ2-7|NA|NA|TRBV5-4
TGTGCCAGCAGTCCGACAGGAAATTACGAGCAGTACTTC
CASSPTGNYEQYF
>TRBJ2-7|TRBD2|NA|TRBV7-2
TGTGCCAGCAGCGCGAGGGGACTAGCGGGATTCTACGAGCAGTACTTC
CASSARGLAGFYEQYF
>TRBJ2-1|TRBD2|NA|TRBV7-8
TGTGCCAGCAGCTCGGTGTTAGCGGGAGTGAGGGATGAGCAGTTCTTC
CASSSVLAGVRDEQFF
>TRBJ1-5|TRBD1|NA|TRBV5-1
TGCGCCAGCAGCTTGGAGGGGGCCCACGATCAGCCCCAGCATTTT
CASSLEGAHDQPQHF
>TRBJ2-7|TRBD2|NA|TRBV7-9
TGTGCCAGCAGCCGTAGCGGGAGCGCCGACGAGCAGTACTTC
CASSRSGSADEQYF
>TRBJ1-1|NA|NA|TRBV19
TGTGCCAGTAGTATGGGGCCGGCCCCGGGAGCTTTCTTT
CASSMGPAPGAFF
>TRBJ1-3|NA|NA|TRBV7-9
TGTGCCAGCAGACTCAGGGCAGGGAAAGGAAACACCATATATTTT
CASRLRAGKGNTIYF
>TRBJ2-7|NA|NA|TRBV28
TGTGCCAGCATATTTTCCGGGAACCAAGTTTACGAGCAGTACTTC
CASIFSGNQVYEQYF
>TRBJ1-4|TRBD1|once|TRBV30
TGTGCCTGGGGGGGACAGGGGATTCCTAATGAAAAACTGTTTTTT
CAWGGQGIPNEKLFF
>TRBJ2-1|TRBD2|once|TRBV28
TGTGCCGGGGGGACTAGCGGTCGGGAGCAGTTCTTC
CAGGTSGREQFF
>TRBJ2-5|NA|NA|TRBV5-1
TGCGCCAGCAGCTTAACAGGGTTGGCAGAGACCCAGTACTTC
CASSLTGLAETQYF
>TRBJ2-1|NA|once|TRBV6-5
TGTGCCAGCAGTTCCCCAGCGACCTCCTACAATGAGCAGTTCTTC
CASSSPATSYNEQFF
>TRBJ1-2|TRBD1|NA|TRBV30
TGTGCCTGGGGACAGGACTATGGCTACACCTTC
CAWGQDYGYTF
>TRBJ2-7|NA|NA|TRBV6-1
TGTGCCAGCAGTGAAGTTTATGGTGGCACCTACGAGCAGTACTTC
CASSEVYGGTYEQYF
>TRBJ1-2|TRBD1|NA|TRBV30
TGTGCCTGGAGTGTACGACAGGGCGTCTATGGCTACACCTTC
CAWSVRQGVYGYTF
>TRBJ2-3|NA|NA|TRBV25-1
TGTGCCAGCACTTCCGGGGCAGATACGCAGTATTTT
CASTSGADTQYF
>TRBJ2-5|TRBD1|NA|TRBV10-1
TGCGCCAGCAGTGAGTGGACAGGGGGCTTGGAGACCCAGTACTTC
CASSEWTGGLETQYF
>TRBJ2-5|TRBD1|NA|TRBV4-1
TGCGCCAGCAGCCAGGGCGACAGGGAACAAGAGACCCAGTACTTC
CASSQGDREQETQYF
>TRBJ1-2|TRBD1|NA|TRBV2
TGTGCCAGCAGAGCCGGGACAGTCTACACCTTC
CASRAGTVYTF
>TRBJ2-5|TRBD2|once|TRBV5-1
TGCGCCAGCAGCAGCGGGACTAGCGGGAGTTCAGAGACCCAGTACTTC
CASSSGTSGSSETQYF
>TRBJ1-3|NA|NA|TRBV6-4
TGTGCCAGCAGTGAGACAGGCAGCCCTGGAAACACCATATATTTT
CASSETGSPGNTIYF
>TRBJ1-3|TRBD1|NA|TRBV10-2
TGCGCCAGCAGTGGGACAGGTTTCGGAAACACCATATATTTT
CASSGTGFGNTIYF
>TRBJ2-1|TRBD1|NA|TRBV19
TGTGCCAGTAGTATTACGGGACAGGGCAAAAATGAGCAGTTCTTC
CASSITGQGKNEQFF
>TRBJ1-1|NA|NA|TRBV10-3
TGTGCCATCAGTGAGCAGATCATGAACACTGAAGCTTTCTTT
CAISEQIMNTEAFF
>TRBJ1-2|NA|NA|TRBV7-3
TGTGCCAGCAGCTTATCCCGGTTTAACTATGGCTACACCTTC
CASSLSRFNYGYTF